Here is one TCR beta chain with its context. The entry originates in a study of blood T cell repertoires in COVID-19. Germline CDR1 reads SGHNT; CDR2 reads YYREEE (reference sequence). V gave up 6 bases and J gave up 3 bases, with 19 bases separating them. This CDR3 is built from 16 residues. Original processing notes: Amplifying reference gene primers gave estimates of nucleated cell counts. Sequenced by immunoSEQ multiplex PCR; TCRdb stores in-frame clones only, minus some. V and J calls and clone size are copied from that table; D and trimming were computed from the DNA. The data contain fewer than 70,000 clones, about 86% of them seen just once; the ten biggest clones take up roughly 1.4%.

V usage is TRBV5-4 and J usage is TRBJ2-1; weak D call: TRBD2 (7 bases). This TCR came from a woman aged 60-75 years with acute or convalescent COVID-19. Sequenced: peripheral blood. The CDR3 sequence is CASNQRGASGYNEQFF. In nucleotides, the CDR3 is TGTGCCAGCAACCAACGGGGGGCTAGTGGCTACAATGAGCAGTTCTTC. Variable domain in full (rest from reference TRBV5-4 and TRBJ2-1): ETGVTQSPTHLIKTRGQQVTLRCSSQSGHNTVSWYQQALGQGPQFIFQYYREEENGRGNFPPRFSGLQFPNYSSELNVNALELDDSALYLCASNQRGASGYNEQFFGPGTRLTVL.